The sequence of this T cell receptor (beta chain) was determined in a study of cytomegalovirus exposure and HLA in healthy donors. Study conclusions and caveats: It was likely that a cluster of highly shared sequence variants was a sequencing artifact. High specificity and sensitivity for cytomegalovirus status were reported for the classifier.

Germline V lookup: CDR1 SGDLS, CDR2 YYNGEE. This CDR3 is built from 15 residues. Between the trimmed V and J ends, which lost 6 bases and 3 bases, there was a span of 19 bases. Details on this clone: Its antigen is unidentified.

With 60 Vbeta and 13 Jbeta primers, the PCR was carried out. Method: immunoSEQ multiplex PCR; TCRdb's copy keeps in-frame clones and lacks some. Of about 170,000 clones listed, approximately 84% are singletons. The TCR sequence derives from a man aged 18-30 years in good health and CMV-seropositive. The chain has TRBV9 and TRBJ2-7, with D possibly being TRBD1 (5 bases). The sequencing sample was made of PBMCs. The CDR3 nucleotides read TGTGCCAGCACTAAAGGGGATACCCTCTTCTACGAGCAGTACTTC. Amino acids: CASTKGDTLFYEQYF.